The 2 T cell receptor beta chains presented below share a single source sample, sequenced in a study of blood T cell repertoires in COVID-19. Using immunoSEQ multiplex PCR, the repertoire was profiled, and TCRdb retains in-frame clones only, with some absent. The sample records fewer than 200,000 clones, more than 75% being singletons. The sample consisted of peripheral blood. The receptors stem from a man aged 40-50 years with acute or convalescent COVID-19.

This clone was seen just once. The genes are TRBV9 and TRBJ2-2; D is uncertain. V lost 7 bases and J lost 1, with 8 bases in between. Germline CDR1 and CDR2: SGDLS and YYNGEE. This CDR3 has 13 amino acids. For the CDR3, the DNA is TGTGCCAGCGTGAGAGGGAACACCGGGGAGCTGTTTTTT. Its protein is CASVRGNTGELFF. Full variable domain (remainder filled in from reference TRBV9 and TRBJ2-2): DSGVTQTPKHLITATGQRVTLRCSPRSGDLSVYWYQQSLDQGLQFLIQYYNGEERAKGNILERFSAQQFPDLHSELNLSSLELGDSALYFCASVRGNTGELFFGEGSRLTVL.

The chain joins TRBV7-8 to TRBJ1-6; weak D call: TRBD1 (6 bases). The ends were cut back, 5 bases at V and 3 bases at J, with 14 bases in the middle. The V gene's germline CDR1 is SGHVS and CDR2 FQNEAQ. There are 16 residues in the CDR3. CDR3 sequence: CASSPRGGVYNSPLHF. DNA of the CDR3: TGTGCCAGCAGCCCCCGCGGGGGCGTCTATAATTCACCCCTCCACTTT.